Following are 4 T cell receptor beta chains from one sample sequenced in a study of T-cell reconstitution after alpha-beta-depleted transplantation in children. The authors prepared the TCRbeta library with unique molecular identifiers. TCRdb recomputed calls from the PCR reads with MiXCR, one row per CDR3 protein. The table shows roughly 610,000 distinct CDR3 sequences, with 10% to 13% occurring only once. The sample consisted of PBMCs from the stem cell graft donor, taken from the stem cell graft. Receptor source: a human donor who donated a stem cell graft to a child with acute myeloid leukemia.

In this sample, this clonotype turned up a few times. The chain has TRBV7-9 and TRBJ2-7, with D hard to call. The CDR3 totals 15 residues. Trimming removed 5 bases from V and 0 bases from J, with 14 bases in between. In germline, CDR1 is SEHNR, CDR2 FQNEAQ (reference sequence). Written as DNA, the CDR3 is TGTGCCAGCAGCCGAACTGCTGCCAACTCCTACGAGCAGTACTTC. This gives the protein CASSRTAANSYEQYF.

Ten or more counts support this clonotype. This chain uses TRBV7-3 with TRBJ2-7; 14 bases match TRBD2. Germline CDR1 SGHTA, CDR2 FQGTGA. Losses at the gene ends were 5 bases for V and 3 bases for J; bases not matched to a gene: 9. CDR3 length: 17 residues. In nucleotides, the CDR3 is TGTGCCAGCAGCCCCGGGACTAGCGGGAGTATGTACTACGAGCAGTACTTC. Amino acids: CASSPGTSGSMYYEQYF.

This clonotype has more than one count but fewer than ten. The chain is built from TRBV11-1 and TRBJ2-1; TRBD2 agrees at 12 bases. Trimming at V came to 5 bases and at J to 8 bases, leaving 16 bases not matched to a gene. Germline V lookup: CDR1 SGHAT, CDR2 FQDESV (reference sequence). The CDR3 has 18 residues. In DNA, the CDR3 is TGTGCCAGCAGCCTACCTACTGTTCTAGCGGGAGGGCCCTATGAGCAGTTCTTC. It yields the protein CASSLPTVLAGGPYEQFF.

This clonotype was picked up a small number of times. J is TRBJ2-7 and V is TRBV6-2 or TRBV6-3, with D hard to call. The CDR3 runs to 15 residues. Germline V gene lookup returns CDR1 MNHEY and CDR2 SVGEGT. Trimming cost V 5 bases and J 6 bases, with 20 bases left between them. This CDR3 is CASSDASDLDREQYF. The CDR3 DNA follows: TGTGCCAGCAGTGATGCTAGTGACCTAGATCGCGAGCAGTACTTC.